The TCR beta chain described here comes from a study of response to subunit inactivated influenza vaccine. TCRdb re-analysed the RT-PCR reads in MiXCR, keeping a single row per CDR3 protein. The data hold some 540,000 distinct CDR3 sequences, with under 30% observed a single time. Another study also made use of these data, one on T cells expressing NK-cell markers. From that report: With UMIs, 5'RACE template switching was used to make TCR beta cDNA.

The receptor was derived from a man between 50 and 59 years old who received an inactivated influenza vaccine. The source was CD4+ T cells sorted from PBMCs, collected roughly 13 days after vaccination.

The CDR3 here is CASSQAHQETQYF. CDR3 in DNA: TGCGCCAGCAGTCAGGCGCACCAAGAGACCCAGTACTTC. The chain uses TRBV5-1 and TRBJ2-5; D gene ambiguous. The CDR3 consists of 13 residues. V was cut by 5 bases and J by 0 bases, with 8 bases left in between. CDR1 is SGHRS, CDR2 YFSETQ, per germline.